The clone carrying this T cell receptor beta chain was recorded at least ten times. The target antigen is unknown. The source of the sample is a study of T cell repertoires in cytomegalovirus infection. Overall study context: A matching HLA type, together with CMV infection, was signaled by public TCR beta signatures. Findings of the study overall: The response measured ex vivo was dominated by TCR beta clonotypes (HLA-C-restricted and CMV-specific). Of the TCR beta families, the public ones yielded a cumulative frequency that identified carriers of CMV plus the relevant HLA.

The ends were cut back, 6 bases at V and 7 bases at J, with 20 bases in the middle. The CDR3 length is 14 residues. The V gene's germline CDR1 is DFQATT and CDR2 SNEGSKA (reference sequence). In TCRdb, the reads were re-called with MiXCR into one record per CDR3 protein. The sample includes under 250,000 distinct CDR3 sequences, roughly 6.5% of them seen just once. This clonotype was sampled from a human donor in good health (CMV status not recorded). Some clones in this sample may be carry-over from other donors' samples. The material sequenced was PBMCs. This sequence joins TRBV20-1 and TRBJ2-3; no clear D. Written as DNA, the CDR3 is TGCAGTGCCCCGGACCCTCGTAAGGGCCATACGCAGTATTTT. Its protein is CSAPDPRKGHTQYF.